Each of the 8 T cell receptor beta chains below was sequenced from the same sample in a study of T cell clonality in common variable immunodeficiency. Sequencing was performed with immunoSEQ multiplex PCR; in TCRdb, only in-frame clones are kept and a portion is missing. The sample has 2,500 to 3,000 clones, none seen only once. The study, taken as a whole, reports: Common variable immunodeficiency TCR beta sequences reportedly had fewer deletions and N-nucleotide insertions.

These TCRs are of unknown antigen specificity. Sequenced input: peripheral blood mononuclear cells. The origin of the receptors is a human donor with common variable immunodeficiency.

Only a few counts were recorded for this clone. The CDR3 goes on 3 residues after the read ends, and that part is filled in from the germline J gene. The gene calls are TRBV5-6 and TRBJ1-1; 11 positions agree with TRBD1. Germline V gene data show CDR1 as SGHDT and CDR2 as YYEEEE. The trim removed 2 bases at V and 4 bases at J, leaving 1 base unmatched. This CDR3 is 14 amino acids long. CDR3 bases read: TGTGCCAGCAGCTTCGGGACAGGGGGCACTGAA. This translates into CASSFGTGGTE. The complete CDR3 protein is CASSFGTGGTEAFF.

This clone qualifies as medium-sized. Sequencing ends 3 residues short of the CDR3 end; the germline J gene provides the rest. The chain joins TRBV7-6 to TRBJ2-7; TRBD2 aligns across 12 bases. Per germline, CDR1 SGHVS and CDR2 FNYEAQ. The CDR3 runs 15 residues. Losses at the gene ends were 5 bases for V and 3 bases for J; bases not matched to a gene: 5. CDR3 bases read: TGTGCCAGCAGCCCCCAGACTAGCGGGGGCTACGAG. Residues: CASSPQTSGGYE. The entire CDR3 protein is CASSPQTSGGYEQYF.

This clone was counted at least ten times. Read coverage stops 3 residues before the CDR3 terminus; the germline J gene supplies the remainder. The chain uses TRBV19 and TRBJ1-1; D might be TRBD1 (6 bases). Trimming pared 6 bases from V and 1 base from J, leaving 21 bases between. The CDR3 runs to 17 residues. CDR1 is LNHDA, CDR2 SQIVND, per germline (reference sequence). CDR3 region: CASSTPHLQGPNTEAFF. Partial CDR3 DNA: TGTGCCAGTAGCACTCCCCACTTACAGGGCCCGAACACTGAA.

This clone showed up just a few times. The read halts 3 residues ahead of the CDR3 end, with the missing end drawn from the germline J gene. The rearrangement joins TRBV19 to TRBJ2-7; weak D call: TRBD1 (6 bases). From germline, CDR1 is LNHDA and CDR2 SQIVND (reference sequence). CDR3 size: 14 residues. The V and J ends lost 6 bases and 2 bases respectively, with 14 bases between them. Partial CDR3 DNA: TGTGCCAGTAGGACGCGACAGGCACCCTACGAG. Amino acids: CASRTRQAPYE. The whole CDR3 is CASRTRQAPYEQYF.

There are many counts of this clone. The read ends 3 residues shy of where the CDR3 ends; the end is completed using the germline J gene. The V call is TRBV6-2 or TRBV6-3, the J call TRBJ1-2, with 7 bases lining up with TRBD1. The V gene's germline CDR1 is MNHEY and CDR2 SVGEGT. The CDR3 is 13 amino acids. CDR3 protein: CASSRQGSGGYTF. CDR3 DNA, as far as it was read: TGTGCCAGCAGCCGACAGGGTTCGGGCGGC.

This clone is medium-sized within its sample. The CDR3 goes on 3 residues after the read ends, and that part is filled in from the germline J gene. This rearrangement joins TRBV18 to TRBJ2-7; D possibly corresponds to TRBD1 (6 bases). The germline V gene has CDR1 KGHSH and CDR2 LQKENI. The CDR3 extends over 14 amino acids. The ends were cut back, 2 bases at V and 3 bases at J, with 11 bases in the middle. The CDR3 sequence: CASSPSQGFYEQYF. The CDR3 DNA, read in part, is TGTGCCAGCTCACCATCACAGGGTTTCTACGAG.

By sample share, this clone is medium-sized. The CDR3 end falls 3 residues outside the read, so it is completed with the germline J gene. The chain joins TRBV6-4 to TRBJ2-2; 9 nucleotides match TRBD1. V gave up 5 bases and J gave up 1 base; unmatched junction bases: 2. Germline V gives CDR1 MRHNA, CDR2 SNTAGT. There are 15 residues in the CDR3. The DNA read from the CDR3 is TGTGCCAGCAGTCGACAGGGGGGGAACACCGGGGAG. It translates to CASSRQGGNTGE. The complete CDR3 protein is CASSRQGGNTGELFF.

Many counts were recorded for this clone. The read terminates 3 residues before the CDR3 end, so the remaining end is supplied by the germline J gene. The chain joins TRBV4-1 to TRBJ2-5, with 7 bases aligning to TRBD2. CDR1 is MGHRA, CDR2 YSYEKL, per germline. Germline trimming cut 5 bases from V and 1 base from J; bases unmatched to any gene: 4. This CDR3 contains 14 residues. CDR3 amino acids: CASSGLAVQETQYF. The covered CDR3 bases are TGCGCCAGCAGCGGGCTAGCGGTCCAAGAGACC.